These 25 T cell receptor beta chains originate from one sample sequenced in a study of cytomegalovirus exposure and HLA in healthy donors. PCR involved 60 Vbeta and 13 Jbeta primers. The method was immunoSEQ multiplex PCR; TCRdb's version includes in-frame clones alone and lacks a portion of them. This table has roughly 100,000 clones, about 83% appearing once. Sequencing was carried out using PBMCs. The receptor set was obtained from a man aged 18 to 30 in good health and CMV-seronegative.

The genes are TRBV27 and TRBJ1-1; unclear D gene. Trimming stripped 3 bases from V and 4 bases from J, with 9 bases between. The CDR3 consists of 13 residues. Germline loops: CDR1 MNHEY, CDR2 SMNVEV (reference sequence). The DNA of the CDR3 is TGTGCCAGCAGTTTCGCCGGTGCCACTGAAGCTTTCTTT. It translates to CASSFAGATEAFF.

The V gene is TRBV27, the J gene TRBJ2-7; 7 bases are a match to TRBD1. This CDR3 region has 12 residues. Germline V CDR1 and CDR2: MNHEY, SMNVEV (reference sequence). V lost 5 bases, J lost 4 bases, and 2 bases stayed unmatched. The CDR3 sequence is CASSRQGYEQYF. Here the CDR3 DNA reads TGTGCCAGCAGTCGACAGGGTTACGAGCAGTACTTC.

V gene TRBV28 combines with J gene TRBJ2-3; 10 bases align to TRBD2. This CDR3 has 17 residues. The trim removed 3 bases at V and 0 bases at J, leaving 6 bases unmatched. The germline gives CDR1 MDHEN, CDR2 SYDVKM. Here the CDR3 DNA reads TGTGCCAGCAGTTTCCCCGGGACTAGCGTTAGCACAGATACGCAGTATTTT. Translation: CASSFPGTSVSTDTQYF.

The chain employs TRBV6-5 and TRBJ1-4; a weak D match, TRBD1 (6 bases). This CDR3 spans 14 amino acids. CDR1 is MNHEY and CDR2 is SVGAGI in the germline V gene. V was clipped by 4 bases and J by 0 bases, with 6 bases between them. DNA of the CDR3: TGTGCCAGCAGTTGGACAGCAACTAATGAAAAACTGTTTTTT. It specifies CASSWTATNEKLFF.

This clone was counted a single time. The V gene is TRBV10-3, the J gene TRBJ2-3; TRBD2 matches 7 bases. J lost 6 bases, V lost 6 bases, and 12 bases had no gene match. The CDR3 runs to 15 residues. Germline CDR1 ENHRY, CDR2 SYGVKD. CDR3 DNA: TGTGCCATCAGGGGGATGGCGGGAGTTGAGGATACGCAGTATTTT. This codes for CAIRGMAGVEDTQYF.

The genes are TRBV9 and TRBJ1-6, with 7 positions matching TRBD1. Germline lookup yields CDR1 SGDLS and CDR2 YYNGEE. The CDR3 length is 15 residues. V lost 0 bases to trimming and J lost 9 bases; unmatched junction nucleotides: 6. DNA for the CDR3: TGTGCCAGCAGCGTAGGACAGGGACAAGGTTCACCCCTCCACTTT. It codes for CASSVGQGQGSPLHF.

CDR3 nucleotides: TGTGCCAGCTCACCAGGTGGTCTGTATAGCAATCAGCCCCAGTATTTT. Its protein product is CASSPGGLYSNQPQYF. The gene calls are TRBV18 and TRBJ1-5; no clear D gene. The J call may be faulty, since TRBJ2-3 better matches the DNA end. The CDR3 contains 16 residues. Looked up from germline, CDR1 is KGHSH and CDR2 is LQKENI.

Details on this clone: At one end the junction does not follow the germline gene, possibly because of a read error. The CDR3 sequence: CSSSLAGGGRGYTEAFF. CDR3 in DNA: TGTTCCAGCAGCTTAGCGGGGGGGGGTCGGGGCTACACTGAAGCTTTCTTT. The chain combines TRBV7-9 with TRBJ1-1; D possibly corresponds to TRBD1 (5 bases). Germline V gives CDR1 SEHNR, CDR2 FQNEAQ (reference sequence). CDR3 length equals 17 residues.

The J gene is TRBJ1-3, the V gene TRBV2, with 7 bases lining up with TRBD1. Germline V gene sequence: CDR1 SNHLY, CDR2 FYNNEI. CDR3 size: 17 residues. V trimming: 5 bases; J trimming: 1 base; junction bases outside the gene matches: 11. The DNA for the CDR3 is TGTGCCAGCAGTATAGCGGGACAGCTCCTGTCTGGAAACACCATATATTTT. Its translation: CASSIAGQLLSGNTIYF.

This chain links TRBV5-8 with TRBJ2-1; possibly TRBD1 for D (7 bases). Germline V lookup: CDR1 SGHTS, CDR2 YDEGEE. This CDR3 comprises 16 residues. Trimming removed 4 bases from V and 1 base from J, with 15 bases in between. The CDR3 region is CASSTHRGGSYNEQFF. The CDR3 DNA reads TGTGCCAGCAGCACACACAGGGGAGGTTCCTACAATGAGCAGTTCTTC.

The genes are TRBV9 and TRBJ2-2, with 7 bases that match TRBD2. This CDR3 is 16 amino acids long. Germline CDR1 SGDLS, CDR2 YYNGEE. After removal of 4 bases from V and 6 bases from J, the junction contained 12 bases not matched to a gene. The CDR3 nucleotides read TGTGCCAGCAGCCTTGGGTCGACTAGCCTCCCCGGGGAGCTGTTTTTT. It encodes CASSLGSTSLPGELFF.

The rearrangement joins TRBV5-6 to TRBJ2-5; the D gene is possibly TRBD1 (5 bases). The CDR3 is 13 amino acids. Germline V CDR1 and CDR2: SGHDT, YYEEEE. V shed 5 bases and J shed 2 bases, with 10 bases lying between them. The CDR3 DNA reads TGTGCCAGCAGACCAGGGTTACAAGAGACCCAGTACTTC. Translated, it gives CASRPGLQETQYF.

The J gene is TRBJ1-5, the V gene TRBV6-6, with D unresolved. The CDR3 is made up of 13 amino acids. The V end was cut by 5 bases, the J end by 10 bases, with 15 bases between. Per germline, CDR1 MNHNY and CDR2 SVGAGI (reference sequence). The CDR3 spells CASSQLREIPQHF. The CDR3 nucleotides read TGTGCCAGCAGTCAACTCCGGGAGATACCCCAGCATTTT.

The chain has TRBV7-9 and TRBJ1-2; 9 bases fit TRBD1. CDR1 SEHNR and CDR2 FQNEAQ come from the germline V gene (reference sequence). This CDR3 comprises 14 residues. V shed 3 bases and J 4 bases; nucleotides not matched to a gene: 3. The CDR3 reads CASSLDRGSYGYTF. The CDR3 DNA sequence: TGTGCCAGCAGCTTGGACAGGGGAAGCTATGGCTACACCTTC.

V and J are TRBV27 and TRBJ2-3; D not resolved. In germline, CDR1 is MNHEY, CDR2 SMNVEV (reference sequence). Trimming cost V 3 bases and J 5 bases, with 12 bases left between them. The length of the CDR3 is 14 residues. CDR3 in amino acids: CASSFGDIGDTQYF. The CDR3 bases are TGTGCCAGCAGTTTTGGAGATATAGGAGATACGCAGTATTTT.

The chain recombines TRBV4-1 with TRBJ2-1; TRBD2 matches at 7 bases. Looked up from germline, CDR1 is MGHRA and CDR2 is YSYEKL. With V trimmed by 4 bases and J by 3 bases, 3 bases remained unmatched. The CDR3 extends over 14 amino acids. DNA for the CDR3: TGCGCCAGCAGCCTTGGGGGGGACTACAATGAGCAGTTCTTC. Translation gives CASSLGGDYNEQFF.

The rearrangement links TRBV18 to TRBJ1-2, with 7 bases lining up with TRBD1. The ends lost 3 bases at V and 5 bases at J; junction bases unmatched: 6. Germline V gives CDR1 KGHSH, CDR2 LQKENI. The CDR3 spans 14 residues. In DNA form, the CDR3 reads TGTGCCAGCTCACCCCCGACAGGGCAATATGGCTACACCTTC. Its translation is CASSPPTGQYGYTF. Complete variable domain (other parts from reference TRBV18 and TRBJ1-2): NAGVMQNPRHLVRRRGQEARLRCSPMKGHSHVYWYRQLPEEGLKFMVYLQKENIIDESGMPKERFSAEFPKEGPSILRIQQVVRGDSAAYFCASSPPTGQYGYTFGSGTRLTVV.

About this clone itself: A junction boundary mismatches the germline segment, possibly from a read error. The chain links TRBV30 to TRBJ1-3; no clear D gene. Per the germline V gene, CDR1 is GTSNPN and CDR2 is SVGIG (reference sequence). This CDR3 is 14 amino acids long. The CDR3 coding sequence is TGTGCCGGGAGGGATTTCGGACTCTGGAACACCATATATTTT. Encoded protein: CAGRDFGLWNTIYF.

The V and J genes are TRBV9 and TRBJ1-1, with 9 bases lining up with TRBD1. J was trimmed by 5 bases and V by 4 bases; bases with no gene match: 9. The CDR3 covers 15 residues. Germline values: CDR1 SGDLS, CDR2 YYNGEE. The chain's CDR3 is CASSRPTGGVTEAFF. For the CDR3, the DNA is TGTGCCAGCAGCCGCCCGACAGGGGGGGTTACTGAAGCTTTCTTT.

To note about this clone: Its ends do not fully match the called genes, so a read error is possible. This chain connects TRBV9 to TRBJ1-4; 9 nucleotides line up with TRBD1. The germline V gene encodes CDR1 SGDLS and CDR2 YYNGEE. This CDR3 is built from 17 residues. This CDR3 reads CAGRGDRAKREEEELFF. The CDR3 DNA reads TGTGCCGGCAGGGGGGACAGGGCTAAGAGGGAAGAAGAAGAACTGTTTTTT.

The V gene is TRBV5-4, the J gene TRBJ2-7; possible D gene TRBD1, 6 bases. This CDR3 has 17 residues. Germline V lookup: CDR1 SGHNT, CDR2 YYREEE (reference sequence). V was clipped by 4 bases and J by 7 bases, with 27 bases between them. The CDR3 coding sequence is TGTGCCAGCAGCGTGCCGTCAGGGGACCACCCTTTCCGGGAGCAGTACTTC. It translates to CASSVPSGDHPFREQYF.

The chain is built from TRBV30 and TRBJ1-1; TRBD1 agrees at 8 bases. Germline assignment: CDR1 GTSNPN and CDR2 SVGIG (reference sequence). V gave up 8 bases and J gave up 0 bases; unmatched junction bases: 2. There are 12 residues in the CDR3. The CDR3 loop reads CAGDRMNTEAFF. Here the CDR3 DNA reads TGTGCCGGGGACAGGATGAACACTGAAGCTTTCTTT.

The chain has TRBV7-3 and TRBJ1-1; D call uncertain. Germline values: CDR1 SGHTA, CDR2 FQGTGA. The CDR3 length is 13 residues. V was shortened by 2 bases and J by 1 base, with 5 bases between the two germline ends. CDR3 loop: CASSLPRNTEAFF. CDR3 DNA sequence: TGTGCCAGCAGCTTACCTAGGAACACTGAAGCTTTCTTT.

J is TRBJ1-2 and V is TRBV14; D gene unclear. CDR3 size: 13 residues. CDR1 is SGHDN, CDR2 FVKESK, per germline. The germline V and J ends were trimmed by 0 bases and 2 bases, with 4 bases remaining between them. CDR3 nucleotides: TGTGCCAGCAGCCAAGAATTAAACTATGGCTACACCTTC. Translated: CASSQELNYGYTF.

CDR3 nucleotide sequence: TGTGCCAGCAGTTTCGAGGGTTCGGAGACTGAAGCTTTCTTT. Protein product: CASSFEGSETEAFF. V is TRBV27 and J is TRBJ1-1; unclear D gene. Looked up from germline, CDR1 is MNHEY and CDR2 is SMNVEV (reference sequence). The CDR3 length is 14 residues. Trimming pared 3 bases from V and 5 bases from J, leaving 13 bases between.